This T cell receptor (beta chain) was observed in a study of blood T cell repertoires in COVID-19. Study as a whole: Sources were T cells, B-cell-depleted T cells, or PBMCs; the material itself was cDNA or gDNA.

How the authors handled the data: Counts of nucleated cells, estimated from reference gene primer amplification, were obtained. Assay used: immunoSEQ multiplex PCR; TCRdb lists only in-frame clones, some missing. V and J calls and clone size are given by that table; D and trimming were obtained from the DNA. The sample has under 500,000 clones, more than 80% seen once. The length of the CDR3 is 12 residues. The ends were cut back, 6 bases at V and 9 bases at J, with 12 bases in the middle. Cohort allocation depended upon clinical history that participants reported. In Cohort 3, a recovered donor had either two negative PCRs, clearance, or symptom resolution.

Sequencing was performed on PBMCs or T cells enriched from blood (not recorded which). The rearrangement uses TRBV12-3 or TRBV12-4 and TRBJ2-1, with unresolved D. The sequence was obtained from a man aged 25 to 45 who had recovered from COVID-19. The CDR3 spells CASREHNREQFF. In nucleotides, the CDR3 is TGTGCCAGCAGAGAACACAACCGTGAGCAGTTCTTC.